These 19 T cell receptor beta chains were sequenced from one sample in a study of blood T cell repertoires in COVID-19 (dated by TCRdb to 2020 to 2022). Library creation used the immunoSEQ multiplex PCR assay. TCRdb obtained this table from immuneACCESS and retained in-frame rearrangements with V and J assigned. These tables miss some clones; where compared with another copy, unresolved V genes account for less than half of the shortfall, and the remainder is unexplained. The sample table records roughly 150,000 clones; approximately 86% of these occur just once. 2% to 3% of the sample is held by the ten biggest clonotypes. The sample comprised peripheral blood. Source of these receptors: a woman in her 70s with acute or convalescent COVID-19.

V and J are TRBV19 and TRBJ1-1; tentative D call: TRBD1 (6 bases). The CDR3 loop spans 15 amino acids. The V end was cut by 1 base, the J end by 4 bases, with 13 bases between. Germline CDR1 and CDR2: LNHDA and SQIVND (reference sequence). In DNA form, the CDR3 reads TGTGCCAGTAGTATAGGAGGGGGACCGGGCACTGAAGCTTTCTTT. Amino acid sequence: CASSIGGGPGTEAFF.

The chain employs TRBV18 and TRBJ1-2; TRBD1 aligns across 9 bases. Germline loops: CDR1 KGHSH, CDR2 LQKENI. The CDR3 runs to 16 residues. V was clipped by 3 bases and J by 5 bases; unmatched bases: 10. This CDR3 reads CASSPGTSGTGYGYTF. The CDR3 DNA follows: TGTGCCAGCTCACCGGGAACTTCCGGGACAGGGTATGGCTACACCTTC.

The chain recombines TRBV7-8 with TRBJ1-5, with TRBD1 identical over 9 bases. J was trimmed by 4 bases and V by 2 bases; bases with no gene match: 9. The CDR3 length is 17 residues. Germline values: CDR1 SGHVS, CDR2 FQNEAQ. The CDR3 here is CASSLTIGTGLNQPQHF. The CDR3 bases are TGTGCCAGCAGCTTAACTATCGGGACAGGGTTGAATCAGCCCCAGCATTTT.

Here the CDR3 reads CATSDLPQVQGVGTGELFF. The CDR3 nucleotides read TGTGCCACCAGTGATTTGCCTCAAGTGCAGGGGGTAGGAACCGGGGAGCTGTTTTTT. The chain couples TRBV24-1 to TRBJ2-2; 7 nucleotides line up with TRBD1. The CDR3 has 19 amino acids. CDR1 and CDR2 from the germline V gene are KGHDR and SFDVKD. The trim removed 0 bases at V and 5 bases at J, leaving 14 bases unmatched.

The gene calls are TRBV6-5 and TRBJ1-4; TRBD1 might be the D (5 bases). Germline CDR1 reads MNHEY; CDR2 reads SVGAGI. The CDR3 runs to 16 residues. V lost 2 bases, J lost 4 bases, and 14 bases lay in between. CDR3 region: CASSYRMGQGNEKLFF. The CDR3 region has the DNA TGTGCCAGCAGTTACCGCATGGGGCAGGGTAATGAAAAACTGTTTTTT.

The V call is TRBV19, the J call TRBJ1-2; D may be TRBD1 (6 bases). The CDR3 spans 14 residues. Trimming left V 2 bases short and J 8 bases short, with 15 bases between. Germline CDR1 is LNHDA and CDR2 is SQIVND (reference sequence). The CDR3 DNA follows: TGTGCCAGTAGTATAAGGGAAGGGACACACGGCTACACCTTC. This encodes CASSIREGTHGYTF.

This clone was counted once. This same CDR3 is encoded by further DNA sequences in the sample. The gene calls are TRBV5-1 and TRBJ1-3, with no clear D. From germline, CDR1 is SGHRS and CDR2 YFSETQ. This CDR3 is 14 amino acids long. V dropped 0 bases and J dropped 0 bases, with 4 bases sitting between them. CDR3 residues: CASSLGSSGNTIYF. DNA for the CDR3: TGCGCCAGCAGCTTGGGTAGCTCTGGAAACACCATATATTTT.

V is TRBV6-1 and J is TRBJ2-5; TRBD2 matches 7 bases. Per germline, CDR1 MNHNS and CDR2 SASEGT. The CDR3 has 13 residues. V lost 0 bases, J lost 10 bases, and 5 bases stayed unmatched. The CDR3 is CASSEARGRDQYF. The CDR3 nucleotides read TGTGCCAGCAGTGAAGCGAGAGGGAGGGACCAGTACTTC.

The chain employs TRBV2 and TRBJ2-3; TRBD2 matches 8 bases. Germline V gene sequence: CDR1 SNHLY, CDR2 FYNNEI. With V trimmed by 7 bases and J by 0 bases, 3 bases remained unmatched. The CDR3 consists of 14 residues. The CDR3, as DNA: TGTGCCAGCACCCGGGGGGGAAGCACAGATACGCAGTATTTT. It specifies CASTRGGSTDTQYF.

The chain combines TRBV5-1 with TRBJ2-5; 8 positions agree with TRBD1. The trim removed 6 bases at V and 5 bases at J, leaving 12 bases unmatched. The CDR3 has 15 amino acids. Germline assignment: CDR1 SGHRS and CDR2 YFSETQ. The CDR3 DNA reads as TGCGCCAGCACCAGGCAGGGCAGGGGGCCGGAGACCCAGTACTTC. Protein sequence: CASTRQGRGPETQYF.

This clone was counted between two and nine times. V gene TRBV5-6 combines with J gene TRBJ1-4; 11 nucleotides match TRBD1. This CDR3 contains 18 residues. Germline V lookup: CDR1 SGHDT, CDR2 YYEEEE. V shed 4 bases, J shed 0 bases, and the junction held 8 bases outside the gene matches. The CDR3 sequence: CASSGTGGLRTTNEKLFF. The CDR3 bases are TGTGCCAGCAGCGGGACAGGGGGGTTAAGGACAACTAATGAAAAACTGTTTTTT.

For this clone: Lacking the conserved final phenylalanine or tryptophan, this CDR3 likely reflects a read error. The DNA is omitted, as the CDR3 cannot be located on it reliably, and the CDR3 follows TCRdb's listing. The chain joins TRBV7-3 to TRBJ2-3; the D call in the table, TRBD1, was not verified against the DNA. Germline V gene sequence: CDR1 SGHTA, CDR2 FQGTGA. 9 amino acids form the CDR3, both terminal residues included. The CDR3 spells CASGHAPSL.

This CDR3 reads CASSSMRSSGANVLTF. As DNA, the CDR3 is TGTGCCAGCAGTTCCATGAGGAGTTCCGGGGCCAACGTCCTGACTTTC. The chain recombines TRBV28 with TRBJ2-6; D unclear. The CDR3 runs 16 residues. Germline V gene sequence: CDR1 MDHEN, CDR2 SYDVKM. V lost 4 bases, J lost 4 bases, and 14 bases lay in between.

This rearrangement joins TRBV10-2 to TRBJ1-3; 9 bases are shared with TRBD1. CDR3 length equals 18 residues. Germline V gene sequence: CDR1 WSHSY, CDR2 SAAADI. The ends lost 5 bases at V and 1 base at J; junction bases unmatched: 12. The CDR3 protein is CASSRRRTGEFSGNTIYF. DNA for the CDR3: TGCGCCAGCAGTCGTAGAAGGACAGGGGAATTTTCTGGAAACACCATATATTTT.

This chain uses TRBV19 with TRBJ1-6, with D maybe TRBD1 (6 bases). Germline V gene lookup returns CDR1 LNHDA and CDR2 SQIVND (reference sequence). CDR3 length: 16 amino acids. The germline V and J ends were trimmed by 6 bases and 9 bases, with 21 bases remaining between them. The CDR3, as DNA: TGTGCCAGTAGCTCGAGGGTAGGGACATCTGGTTCACCCCTCCACTTT. This gives the protein CASSSRVGTSGSPLHF.

This clone turned up a few times. The chain carries TRBV10-2 and TRBJ2-1; 10 positions agree with TRBD2. The CDR3 is 15 residues long. Trimming removed 5 bases from V and 6 bases from J; junction bases left unmatched: 7. Germline CDR1 is WSHSY and CDR2 is SAAADI. The CDR3 region is CASSSSGGVFNEQFF. The CDR3 nucleotides read TGCGCCAGCAGTTCCAGCGGGGGGGTTTTCAATGAGCAGTTCTTC.

The chain joins TRBV5-6 to TRBJ2-1; TRBD2 agrees at 9 bases. V was clipped by 0 bases and J by 4 bases; unmatched bases: 8. Germline-derived CDR1 and CDR2 are SGHDT and YYEEEE. This CDR3 has 17 amino acids. CDR3 sequence (DNA): TGTGCCAGCAGCTTGGCGGCTAGCGGGGACCTATACAATGAGCAGTTCTTC. This translates into CASSLAASGDLYNEQFF.

This clone was detected a few times. The junction shows a germline mismatch at one end, possibly a read error. The chain links TRBV25-1 to TRBJ2-2, with no clear D. This CDR3 comprises 13 residues. Looked up from germline, CDR1 is MGHDK and CDR2 is SYGVNS. The CDR3 loop reads CASRELNTGELFF. Here the CDR3 DNA reads TGTGCCAGCAGGGAATTAAACACCGGGGAGCTGTTTTTT.

This clone came up a few times. The chain uses TRBV2 and TRBJ1-1; no definite D call. Trimming cost V 6 bases and J 7 bases, with 9 bases left between them. The CDR3 consists of 11 residues. CDR1 and CDR2 (germline): SNHLY, FYNNEI. Written as DNA, the CDR3 is TGTGCCAGCAGACCGGGTTATGAAGCTTTCTTT. It is translated as CASRPGYEAFF.